What follows are 13 T cell receptor beta chains derived from one specimen sequenced in a study of cytomegalovirus exposure and HLA in healthy donors. The study ran its PCR with 60 Vbeta and 13 Jbeta primers. Method: immunoSEQ multiplex PCR; TCRdb's copy keeps in-frame clones and lacks some. The data hold 160,000 or so clones, with 75% to 90% observed a single time. The sample consisted of PBMCs. The receptors stem from a man over 45 in good health and CMV-seropositive.

The rearrangement joins TRBV23-1 to TRBJ2-2, with TRBD2 matching over 7 bases. TRBV23-1 is annotated as an ORF whose role is uncertain. Trimming took 3 bases from V and 6 from J; bases not matched to a gene: 1. This CDR3 has 13 residues. As DNA, the CDR3 is TGCGCCAGCAGTCAGGGAGGGTCCGGGGAGCTGTTTTTT. Amino acid sequence: CASSQGGSGELFF.

The rearrangement joins TRBV9 to TRBJ2-5; 8 bases match TRBD2. Germline V gene sequence: CDR1 SGDLS, CDR2 YYNGEE. This CDR3 comprises 15 residues. The ends lost 3 bases at V and 5 bases at J; junction bases unmatched: 9. CDR3 coding DNA: TGTGCCAGCAGCGAAAGCGGGAGCCCGGTGGAGACCCAGTACTTC. It codes for CASSESGSPVETQYF. Full variable domain (remainder filled in from reference TRBV9 and TRBJ2-5): DSGVTQTPKHLITATGQRVTLRCSPRSGDLSVYWYQQSLDQGLQFLIQYYNGEERAKGNILERFSAQQFPDLHSELNLSSLELGDSALYFCASSESGSPVETQYFGPGTRLLVL.

Regarding this clone: One junction end does not reproduce the germline sequence, and a read error may be involved. V gene TRBV7-7 combines with J gene TRBJ2-5; TRBD2 matches 13 bases. CDR1 and CDR2 (germline): SSHAT, FNYEAQ (reference sequence). The CDR3 is made up of 18 amino acids. The CDR3 reads CASSLGTSGRAGEKTQYF. The CDR3 DNA reads as TGTGCTAGCAGCTTAGGTACTAGCGGGAGGGCCGGAGAAAAGACCCAGTACTTC.

V and J are TRBV10-3 and TRBJ2-7; D is perhaps TRBD2 (6 bases). CDR3 size: 14 residues. Trimming took 7 bases from V and 1 from J, leaving 14 bases between them. CDR1 and CDR2 from the germline V gene are ENHRY and SYGVKD. As DNA, the CDR3 is TGTGCCATCAACGGGGACTTAATGTCCTACGAGCAGTACTTC. Its translation: CAINGDLMSYEQYF.

Here the CDR3 reads CASSQDRGPNYGYTF. CDR3 DNA: TGTGCCAGCAGTCAGGACAGGGGGCCAAACTATGGCTACACCTTC. The genes are TRBV14 and TRBJ1-2, with TRBD1 matching over 11 bases. CDR3 length: 15 residues. Germline V CDR1 and CDR2: SGHDN, FVKESK. The ends lost 6 bases at V and 2 bases at J; junction bases unmatched: 5.

The gene calls are TRBV6-5 and TRBJ1-1; D is possibly TRBD1 (5 bases). V lost 0 bases to trimming and J lost 3 bases, with 8 bases between them. The germline V gene has CDR1 MNHEY and CDR2 SVGAGI. This CDR3 contains 14 residues. CDR3 bases: TGTGCCAGCAGTTACTCAGGAGGGGACACTGAAGCTTTCTTT. Amino acids: CASSYSGGDTEAFF.

This clone was seen only once. The chain employs TRBV7-9 and TRBJ2-1; TRBD2 matches 8 bases. Losses at the gene ends were 7 bases for V and 6 bases for J; bases not matched to a gene: 8. Germline V gives CDR1 SEHNR, CDR2 FQNEAQ (reference sequence). The CDR3 consists of 14 residues. The CDR3: CASNMGLESNEQFF. CDR3 in DNA: TGTGCCAGCAACATGGGACTAGAGAGCAATGAGCAGTTCTTC.

This clone was counted a few times. V gene TRBV30 combines with J gene TRBJ2-1; tentative D call: TRBD1 (6 bases). In germline, CDR1 is GTSNPN, CDR2 SVGIG (reference sequence). The length of the CDR3 is 14 residues. V was shortened by 8 bases and J by 7 bases, with 21 bases between the two germline ends. In DNA form, the CDR3 reads TGTGCCGGCCAGGGGCTAGCTGTACGGAATGAGCAGTTCTTC. Amino acid sequence: CAGQGLAVRNEQFF.

The V call is TRBV5-1, the J call TRBJ1-5, with 7 nucleotides matching TRBD1. Germline CDR1 and CDR2: SGHRS and YFSETQ. The CDR3 contains 16 residues. Trimming at V came to 4 bases and at J to 6 bases, leaving 13 bases not matched to a gene. The CDR3 DNA follows: TGCGCCAGCAGCCGAATGGACAGGAATAAGGCTCAGCCCCAGCATTTT. It yields the protein CASSRMDRNKAQPQHF. Full variable domain (rest looked up from reference TRBV5-1 and TRBJ1-5): KAGVTQTPRYLIKTRGQQVTLSCSPISGHRSVSWYQQTPGQGLQFLFEYFSETQRNKGNFPGRFSGRQFSNSRSEMNVSTLELGDSALYLCASSRMDRNKAQPQHFGDGTRLSIL.

The genes are TRBV2 and TRBJ2-2; no reliable D call. Trimming shortened V by 2 bases and J by 1 base, and 14 bases separated the two germline ends. CDR1 and CDR2 from the germline V gene are SNHLY and FYNNEI. CDR3 length: 17 residues. The CDR3 protein is CASSEPGGALNTGELFF. The DNA for the CDR3 is TGTGCCAGCAGTGAACCCGGCGGAGCCCTGAACACCGGGGAGCTGTTTTTT.

This sequence joins TRBV5-4 and TRBJ2-3, with TRBD2 matching 8 bases. V lost 4 bases and J lost 1; bases outside the gene matches: 11. This CDR3 has 17 residues. From germline, CDR1 is SGHNT and CDR2 YYREEE (reference sequence). Here the CDR3 DNA reads TGTGCCAGCAGCAGCGGGAGTGGGACTAGGGGCACAGATACGCAGTATTTT. Protein sequence: CASSSGSGTRGTDTQYF.

This clone was seen a single time. The rearrangement joins TRBV7-9 to TRBJ2-5; 7 bases are shared with TRBD1. Germline CDR1 and CDR2: SEHNR and FQNEAQ (reference sequence). The CDR3 extends over 14 amino acids. V lost 5 bases and J lost 4; bases outside the gene matches: 7. DNA for the CDR3: TGTGCCAGCAGCAAAACAGGGGAGCGAGAGACCCAGTACTTC. Its protein is CASSKTGERETQYF.

V and J are TRBV18 and TRBJ2-5; TRBD2 agrees at 13 bases. The V gene end was trimmed by 1 base and the J gene end by 3 bases; junction bases not matched to a gene: 5. The V gene's germline CDR1 is KGHSH and CDR2 LQKENI. The CDR3 has 17 residues. The CDR3 region is CASSPLPGTSGEETQYF. The CDR3 nucleotides are TGTGCCAGCTCACCACTGCCCGGGACTAGCGGGGAAGAGACCCAGTACTTC.